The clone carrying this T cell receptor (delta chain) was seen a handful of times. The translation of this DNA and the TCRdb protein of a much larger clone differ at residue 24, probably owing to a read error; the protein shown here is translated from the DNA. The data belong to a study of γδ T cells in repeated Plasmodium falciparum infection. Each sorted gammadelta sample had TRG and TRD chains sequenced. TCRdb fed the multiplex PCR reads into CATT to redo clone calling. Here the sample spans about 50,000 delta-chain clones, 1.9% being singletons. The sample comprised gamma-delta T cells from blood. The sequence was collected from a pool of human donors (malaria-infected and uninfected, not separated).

This CDR3 reads CALGEDCAILPGTGGTTPYTDKLTF. As DNA, the CDR3 is TGTGCTCTTGGGGAAGACTGTGCGATCCTACCCGGTACTGGGGGAACTACCCCCTACACCGATAAACTCACCTTT. The V gene is TRDV1, but the J gene lacks a call; the table's D gene call, TRDD3, was not cross checked with the DNA. CDR1 is TSWWSYY and CDR2 is QGS in the germline V gene. The CDR3 extends over 25 amino acids.